This T cell receptor beta chain was sequenced during a study of T cell clusters in autoimmune cytopenias. Some 38,000 genome equivalents of blood DNA were amplified for TRB. Multiplex touch-down PCR amplified TRB using TRB-A and TRB-B pools in one tube. TCRdb reprocessed the multiplex PCR reads; each CDR3 protein has one entry and no DNA is given. Its clone listing holds some 6,900 distinct CDR3 sequences. The CDR3 is made up of 15 amino acids. The V gene's germline CDR1 is KGHDR and CDR2 SFDVKD. The same specimen was also included in a second study, on T cell repertoires in aging, cancer and after chemotherapy.

This sequence originates from a human donor in good health. The rearrangement uses TRBV24-1 and TRBJ2-7; TCRdb's D call, TRBD1, is unchecked because there is no DNA. The sample was peripheral blood. CDR3 sequence: CATSDTGGGFYEQYF.